A selection of T cell receptor beta chains follows, all from one sample in a study of Ad26.COV2.S vaccination and SARS-CoV-2 variants. TCRdb's table, derived via immunoSEQ multiplex PCR, lists solely in-frame clones and lacks some. The sample includes around 340,000 clones, 88% seen only once; the top ten take around 6.4%. Sequences were derived from peripheral blood, sampled in a trial of Ad26.COV2.S vaccine versus placebo. These receptors were collected from a person between 18 and 65 years old who received the Ad26.COV2.S COVID-19 vaccine or a placebo. CDR3s include the opening cysteine and the closing phenylalanine or tryptophan. A D gene is named only where the DNA matches it firmly. The size entry is marked missing in some rows and otherwise reads once, few, many or a size class.

v_call	clone_size	j_call	d_call	cdr3_nt	cdr3_aa
TRBV30	NA	TRBJ1-2	NA	TGTGCCTGGAGTGTAAACCCCCACTATGGCTACACCTTC	CAWSVNPHYGYTF
TRBV19	NA	TRBJ2-3	TRBD1	TGTGCCAGCACGAACAGGGGCAAGCAGGGACATACGCAGTATTTT	CASTNRGKQGHTQYF
TRBV25-1	NA	TRBJ2-5	TRBD1	TGTGCCAGCAGTGATGACAGGGGGCAAGAGACCCAGTACTTC	CASSDDRGQETQYF
TRBV28	NA	TRBJ2-3	TRBD1	TGTGCCAGCAGCCCCGGACAGGGCAGCACAGATACGCAGTATTTT	CASSPGQGSTDTQYF
TRBV21-1	many	TRBJ2-1	NA	TGTGCCAGCAGCAATCGCGGGGGGGAGAATGAGCAGTTCTTC	CASSNRGGENEQFF
TRBV19	once	TRBJ1-5	NA	TGTGCCAGTAGTATTAGGGGAACAGGGAATCAGCCCCAGCATTTT	CASSIRGTGNQPQHF
TRBV5-1	once	TRBJ2-7	NA	TGCGCCAGCAGCTTGGCGCGTCCAACGGCCTACGAGCAGTACTTC	CASSLARPTAYEQYF
TRBV3-1/TRBV3-2	NA	TRBJ2-1	NA	TGTGCCAGCAGCCAAGATCCTCGTGAAGGTGAGCAGTTCTTC	CASSQDPREGEQFF
TRBV28	NA	TRBJ2-7	TRBD1	TGTGCCAGCAGTCTACAGGGGGACCCCTACGAGCAGTACTTC	CASSLQGDPYEQYF
TRBV2	NA	TRBJ1-5	NA	TGTGCCAGCAGTGTTAGAAATCAGCCCCAGCATTTT	CASSVRNQPQHF
TRBV7-9	NA	TRBJ2-2	NA	TGTGCCAGCAGCTTAGACTACGGGGAGCTGTTTTTT	CASSLDYGELFF
TRBV4-2	NA	TRBJ1-1	NA	TGTGCCAGCAGTGGAGGGAACACTGAAGCTTTCTTT	CASSGGNTEAFF
TRBV28	NA	TRBJ1-1	NA	TGTGCCAGCAGGGTACAGGGTGGCACTGAAGCTTTCTTT	CASRVQGGTEAFF
TRBV5-1	once	TRBJ2-5	TRBD1	TGCGCCAGCAGCTCGGGGACAGGCGGAGAGACCCAGTACTTC	CASSSGTGGETQYF
TRBV15	NA	TRBJ2-5	TRBD1	TGTGCCACCAGCAGTACCAGGGGGCCACAAGAGACCCAGTACTTC	CATSSTRGPQETQYF
TRBV5-6	NA	TRBJ2-7	TRBD1	TGTGCCAGCAGCCCTACAGGGGTAGACGAGCAGTACTTC	CASSPTGVDEQYF
TRBV5-1	few	TRBJ1-2	NA	TGCGCCAGCAGCTTGGAAGTGGGGACCCCTTATGGCTACACCTTC	CASSLEVGTPYGYTF